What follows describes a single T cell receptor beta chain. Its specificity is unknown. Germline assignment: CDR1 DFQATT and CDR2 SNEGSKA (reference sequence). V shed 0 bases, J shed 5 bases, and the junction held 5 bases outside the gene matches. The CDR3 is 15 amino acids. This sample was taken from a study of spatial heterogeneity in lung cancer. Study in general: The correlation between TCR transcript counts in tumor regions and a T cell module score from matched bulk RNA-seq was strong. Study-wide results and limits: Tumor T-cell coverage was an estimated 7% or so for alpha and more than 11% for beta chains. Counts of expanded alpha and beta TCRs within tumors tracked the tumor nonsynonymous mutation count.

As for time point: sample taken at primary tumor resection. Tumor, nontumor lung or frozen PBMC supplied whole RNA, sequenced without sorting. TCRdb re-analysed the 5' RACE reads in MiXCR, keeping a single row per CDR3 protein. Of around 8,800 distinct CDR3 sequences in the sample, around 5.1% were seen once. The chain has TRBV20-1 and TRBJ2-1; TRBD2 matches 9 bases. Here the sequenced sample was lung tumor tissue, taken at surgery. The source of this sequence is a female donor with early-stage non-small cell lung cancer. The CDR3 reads CSARDPAGGDNEQFF. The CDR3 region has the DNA TGCAGTGCTAGAGATCCGGCGGGGGGGGACAATGAGCAGTTCTTC.